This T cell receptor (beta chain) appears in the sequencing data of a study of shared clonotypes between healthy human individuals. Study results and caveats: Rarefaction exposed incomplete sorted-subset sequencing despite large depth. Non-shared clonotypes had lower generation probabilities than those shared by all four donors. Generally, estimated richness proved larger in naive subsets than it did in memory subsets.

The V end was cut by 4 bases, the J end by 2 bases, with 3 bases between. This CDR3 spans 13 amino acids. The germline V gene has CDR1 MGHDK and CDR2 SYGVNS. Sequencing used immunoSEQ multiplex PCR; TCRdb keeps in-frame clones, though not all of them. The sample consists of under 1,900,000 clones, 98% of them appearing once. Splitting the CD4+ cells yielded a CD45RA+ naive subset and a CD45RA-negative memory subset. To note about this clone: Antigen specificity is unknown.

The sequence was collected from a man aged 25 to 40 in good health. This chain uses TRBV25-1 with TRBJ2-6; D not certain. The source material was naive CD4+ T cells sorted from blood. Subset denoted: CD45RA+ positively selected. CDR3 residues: CASSVPGANVLTF. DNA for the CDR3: TGTGCCAGCAGTGTTCCTGGGGCCAACGTCCTGACTTTC.